The T cell receptor (beta chain) described here comes from a study of T cells in Graves' hyperthyroidism and ophthalmopathy. Amplification yielded TCR beta CDR3 regions, with RNA transcripts as the source. The HTBI primer set drove a first-round RT-PCR of the TCR CDR3. TCRdb used MiXCR to reprocess the multiplex PCR reads, holding one entry per CDR3 protein. This sample yields about 180,000 distinct CDR3 sequences, of which roughly 10% are seen a single time; around 20% belongs to the top ten. There are many counts of this clonotype. This TCR derives from a woman aged 18-35 years with Graves' hyperthyroidism that later progressed to Graves' ophthalmopathy. The sequencing sample was made of blood.

The DNA of the CDR3 is TGTGCCAGCAGCCCCTCCGGGGCCACTGAAGCTTTCTTT. Translation gives CASSPSGATEAFF. V gene TRBV7-9 combines with J gene TRBJ1-1, with D maybe TRBD1 (5 bases). Germline V CDR1 and CDR2: SEHNR, FQNEAQ (reference sequence). CDR3 length equals 13 residues. The germline V and J ends were trimmed by 5 bases and 4 bases, with 11 bases remaining between them.